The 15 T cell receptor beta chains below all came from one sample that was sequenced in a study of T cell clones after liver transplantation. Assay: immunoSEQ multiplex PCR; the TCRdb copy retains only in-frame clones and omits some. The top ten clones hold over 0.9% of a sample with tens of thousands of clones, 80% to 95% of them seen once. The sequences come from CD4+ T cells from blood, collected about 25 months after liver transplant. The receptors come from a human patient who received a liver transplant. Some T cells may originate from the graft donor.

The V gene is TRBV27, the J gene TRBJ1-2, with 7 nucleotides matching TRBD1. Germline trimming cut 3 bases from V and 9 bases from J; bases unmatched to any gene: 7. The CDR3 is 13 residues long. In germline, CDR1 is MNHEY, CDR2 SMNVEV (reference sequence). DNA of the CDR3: TGTGCCAGCAGTTTGAGACAGGGCGGTAGCTACACCTTC. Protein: CASSLRQGGSYTF.

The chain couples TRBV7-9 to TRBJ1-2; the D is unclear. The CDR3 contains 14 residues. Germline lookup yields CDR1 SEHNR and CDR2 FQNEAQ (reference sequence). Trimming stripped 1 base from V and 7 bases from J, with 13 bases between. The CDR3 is CASSLGEGASGYTF. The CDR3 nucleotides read TGTGCCAGCAGCTTAGGCGAGGGTGCTTCTGGCTACACCTTC.

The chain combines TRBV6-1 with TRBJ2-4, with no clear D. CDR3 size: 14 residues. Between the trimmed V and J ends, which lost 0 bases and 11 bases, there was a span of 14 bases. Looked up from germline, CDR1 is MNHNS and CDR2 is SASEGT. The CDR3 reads CASSEAGGAVVQYF. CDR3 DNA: TGTGCCAGCAGTGAAGCGGGTGGAGCAGTTGTTCAGTACTTC.

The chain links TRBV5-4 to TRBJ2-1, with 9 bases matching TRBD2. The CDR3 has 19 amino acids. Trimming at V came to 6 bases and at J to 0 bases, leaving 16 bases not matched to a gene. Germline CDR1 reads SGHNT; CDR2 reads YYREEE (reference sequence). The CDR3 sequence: CASTPAGGASGTSYNEQFF. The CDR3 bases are TGTGCCAGCACCCCAGCAGGTGGGGCTAGCGGGACCTCCTACAATGAGCAGTTCTTC.

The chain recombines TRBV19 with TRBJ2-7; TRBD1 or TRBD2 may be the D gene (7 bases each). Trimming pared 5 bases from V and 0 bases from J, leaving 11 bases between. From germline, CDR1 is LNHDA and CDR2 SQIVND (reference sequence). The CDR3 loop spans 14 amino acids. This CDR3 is CASSQGGNSYEQYF. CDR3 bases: TGTGCCAGTAGTCAGGGGGGGAACTCCTACGAGCAGTACTTC. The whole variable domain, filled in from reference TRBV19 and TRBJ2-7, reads DGGITQSPKYLFRKEGQNVTLSCEQNLNHDAMYWYRQDPGQGLRLIYYSQIVNDFQKGDIAEGYSVSREKKESFPLTVTSAQKNPTAFYLCASSQGGNSYEQYFGPGTRLTVT.

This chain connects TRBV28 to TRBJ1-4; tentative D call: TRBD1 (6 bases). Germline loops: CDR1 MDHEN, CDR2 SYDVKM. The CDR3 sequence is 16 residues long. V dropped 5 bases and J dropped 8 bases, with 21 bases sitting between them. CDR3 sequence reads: CASSVTGSAGREKLFF. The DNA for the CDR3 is TGTGCCAGCAGTGTTACAGGGTCCGCGGGACGGGAAAAACTGTTTTTT. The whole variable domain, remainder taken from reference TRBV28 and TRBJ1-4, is DVKVTQSSRYLVKRTGEKVFLECVQDMDHENMFWYRQDPGLGLRLIYFSYDVKMKEKGDIPEGYSVSREKKERFSLILESASTNQTSMYLCASSVTGSAGREKLFFGSGTQLSVL.

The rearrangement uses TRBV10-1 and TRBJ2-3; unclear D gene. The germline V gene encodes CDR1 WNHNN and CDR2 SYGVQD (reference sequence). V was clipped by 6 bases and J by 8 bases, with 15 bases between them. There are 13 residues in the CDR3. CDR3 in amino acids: CASSPRLRSTQYF. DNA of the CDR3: TGCGCCAGCAGCCCGCGACTCCGGAGTACGCAGTATTTT.

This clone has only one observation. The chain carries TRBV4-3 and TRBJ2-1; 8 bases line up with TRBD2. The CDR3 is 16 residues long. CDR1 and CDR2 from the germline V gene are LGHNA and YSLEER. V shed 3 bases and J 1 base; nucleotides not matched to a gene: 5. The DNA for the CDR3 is TGCGCCAGCAGCCAGGTTCTAGCGGGTTCCTACAATGAGCAGTTCTTC. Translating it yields CASSQVLAGSYNEQFF.

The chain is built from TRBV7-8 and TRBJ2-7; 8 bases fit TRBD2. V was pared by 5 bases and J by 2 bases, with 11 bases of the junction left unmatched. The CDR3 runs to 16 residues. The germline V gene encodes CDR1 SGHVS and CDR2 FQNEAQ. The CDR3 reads CASSLGGAAGAYEQYF. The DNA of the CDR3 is TGTGCCAGCAGCCTCGGGGGGGCTGCTGGCGCCTACGAGCAGTACTTC.

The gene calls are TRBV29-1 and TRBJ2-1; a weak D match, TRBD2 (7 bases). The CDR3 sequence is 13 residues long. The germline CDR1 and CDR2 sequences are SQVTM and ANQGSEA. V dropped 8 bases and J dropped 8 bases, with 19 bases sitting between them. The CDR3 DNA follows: TGCAGCTTCGGAGGGAGGGGGGAGGATGAGCAGTTCTTC. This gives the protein CSFGGRGEDEQFF.

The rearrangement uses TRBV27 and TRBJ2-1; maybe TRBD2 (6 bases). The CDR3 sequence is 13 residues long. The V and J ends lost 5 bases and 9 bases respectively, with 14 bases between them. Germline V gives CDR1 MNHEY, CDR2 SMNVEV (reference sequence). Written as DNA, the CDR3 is TGTGCCAGCAGTCCCTTGTCAGCGGGTGAGCAGTTCTTC. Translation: CASSPLSAGEQFF.

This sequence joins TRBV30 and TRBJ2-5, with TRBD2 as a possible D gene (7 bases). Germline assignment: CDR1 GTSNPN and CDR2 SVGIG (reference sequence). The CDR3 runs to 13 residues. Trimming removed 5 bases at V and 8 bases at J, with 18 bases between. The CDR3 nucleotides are TGTGCCTGGGGTCCGGGGGGCGTAGTCACCCAGTACTTC. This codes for CAWGPGGVVTQYF.

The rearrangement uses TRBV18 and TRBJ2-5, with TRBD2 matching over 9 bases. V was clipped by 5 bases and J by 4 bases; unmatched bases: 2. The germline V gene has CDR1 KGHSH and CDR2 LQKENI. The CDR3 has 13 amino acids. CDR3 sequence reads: CASSVLAGETQYF. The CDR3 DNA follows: TGTGCCAGCTCAGTACTAGCGGGAGAGACCCAGTACTTC.

The CDR3 DNA sequence: TGTGCCAGCAGTATCCCCCCTCAGCCCCAGCATTTT. Protein sequence: CASSIPPQPQHF. The J gene is TRBJ1-5, the V gene TRBV28; no clear D gene. CDR1 is MDHEN and CDR2 is SYDVKM in the germline V gene. The CDR3 is 12 amino acids. The ends were cut back, 5 bases at V and 6 bases at J, with 8 bases in the middle.

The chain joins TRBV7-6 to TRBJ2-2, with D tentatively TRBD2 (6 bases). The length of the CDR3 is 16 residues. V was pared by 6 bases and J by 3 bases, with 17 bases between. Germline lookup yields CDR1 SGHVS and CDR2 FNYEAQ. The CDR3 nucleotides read TGTGCCAGCAGTTTGCGCGCGACTAGAGACACCGGGGAGCTGTTTTTT. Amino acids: CASSLRATRDTGELFF.